This T cell receptor beta chain was identified in a study of shared clonotypes between healthy human individuals. Study-wide findings and caveats: Sequencing depth was expected to affect clonotype sharing among donors.

The V end was cut by 4 bases, the J end by 4 bases, with 15 bases between. Germline CDR1 reads SGDLS; CDR2 reads YYNGEE. There are 15 residues in the CDR3. Sequencing was performed with immunoSEQ multiplex PCR; in TCRdb, only in-frame clones are kept and a portion is missing. The sample holds around 1.6 million clones, around 98% seen once. A note on this clone: The antigen remains undetermined.

The CD4+ fraction was divided into a CD45RA+ naive subset and a CD45RA-negative memory subset. The chain couples TRBV9 to TRBJ1-3; no firm D call. The sequence derives from a man aged 25 to 40 in good health. Sample: naive CD4+ T cells sorted from blood. The subset is: CD45RA+ positively selected. The CDR3 loop reads CASSPEGGRGNTIYF. The CDR3 region has the DNA TGTGCCAGCAGCCCGGAGGGAGGGAGAGGAAACACCATATATTTT.